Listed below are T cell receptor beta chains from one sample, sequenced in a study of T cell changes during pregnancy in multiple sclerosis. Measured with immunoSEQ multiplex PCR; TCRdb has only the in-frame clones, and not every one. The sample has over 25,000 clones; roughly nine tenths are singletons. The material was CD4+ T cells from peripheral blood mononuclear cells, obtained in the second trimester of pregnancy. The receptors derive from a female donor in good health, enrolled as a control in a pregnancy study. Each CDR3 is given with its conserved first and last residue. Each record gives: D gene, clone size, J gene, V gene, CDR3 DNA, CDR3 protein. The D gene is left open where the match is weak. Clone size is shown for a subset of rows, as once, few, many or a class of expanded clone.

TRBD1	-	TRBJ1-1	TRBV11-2	TGTGCCAGCAGATCCATTAGGGGGCAGTACTTAAAAGCTTTCTTT	CASRSIRGQYLKAFF
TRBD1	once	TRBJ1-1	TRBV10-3	TGTGCCATCAGTGAGTCGAGTCAGGGGGGTAGTGACACTGAAGCTTTCTTT	CAISESSQGGSDTEAFF
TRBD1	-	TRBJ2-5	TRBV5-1	TGCGCCAGCAGCCTTTTAAAGACAGGGGGCGAGACCCAGTACTTC	CASSLLKTGGETQYF
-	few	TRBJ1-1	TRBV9	TGTGCCAGCAGCGCAGGCACTGAAGCTTTCTTT	CASSAGTEAFF
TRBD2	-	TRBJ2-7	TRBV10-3	TGTGCCATCAGGGCTAGGACGGGGGGCTCCTACGAGCAGTACTTC	CAIRARTGGSYEQYF
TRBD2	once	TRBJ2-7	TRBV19	TGTGCCACCCGTGGGGGGACTAGCAGTTACGAGCAGTACTTC	CATRGGTSSYEQYF
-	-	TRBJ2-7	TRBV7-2	TGTGCCAGCAGCCCTACAGGGTCCTTCTACGAGCAGTACTTC	CASSPTGSFYEQYF
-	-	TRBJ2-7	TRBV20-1	TGCAGTGCTAGGGAGGATTACGAGCAGTACTTC	CSAREDYEQYF
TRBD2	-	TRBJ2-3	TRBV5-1	TGCGCCAGCAGCTTGACTAGCGGGAGGTCAGATACGCAGTATTTT	CASSLTSGRSDTQYF
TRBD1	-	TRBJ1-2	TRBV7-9	TGTGCCAGCAGCCTGATAGCAGGGGGCGGCTATGGCTACACCTTC	CASSLIAGGGYGYTF
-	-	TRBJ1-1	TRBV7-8	TGTGCCAGCAGCTTAGTTGCAGCGCCGGGCACTGAAGCTTTCTTT	CASSLVAAPGTEAFF
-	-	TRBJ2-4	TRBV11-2	TGTGCCAGCAGCCGAAGTCCCCACGGAGCCAAAAACATTCAGTACTTC	CASSRSPHGAKNIQYF
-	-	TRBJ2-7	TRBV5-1	TGCGCCAGCAGCTGGAGGACGGAGCCGAATAGATACGAGCAGTACTTC	CASSWRTEPNRYEQYF
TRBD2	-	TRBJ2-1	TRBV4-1	TGCGCCAGCAGCCAACTAGCGGTAGCGCCCAACAATGAGCAGTTCTTC	CASSQLAVAPNNEQFF